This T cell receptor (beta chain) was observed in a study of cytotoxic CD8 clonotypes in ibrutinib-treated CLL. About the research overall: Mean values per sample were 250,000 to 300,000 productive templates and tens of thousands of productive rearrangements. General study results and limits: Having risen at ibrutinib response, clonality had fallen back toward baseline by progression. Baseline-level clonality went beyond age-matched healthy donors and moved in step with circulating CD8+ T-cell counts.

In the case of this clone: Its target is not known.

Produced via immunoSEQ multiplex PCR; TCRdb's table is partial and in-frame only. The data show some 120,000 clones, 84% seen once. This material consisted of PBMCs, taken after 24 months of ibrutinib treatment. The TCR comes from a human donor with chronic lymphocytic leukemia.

The CDR3 DNA sequence: TGTGCCAGCAGTTACAGTGGCGGGGGAACCGGGGAGCTGTTTTTT. Protein product: CASSYSGGGTGELFF. The chain is built from TRBV6-5 and TRBJ2-2; TRBD2 matches at 7 bases. Germline values: CDR1 MNHEY, CDR2 SVGAGI. This CDR3 region has 15 residues. The J segment lost 5 bases and the V segment lost 2 bases, leaving 5 bases of the junction unmatched.